These 20 T cell receptor beta chains originate from one sample sequenced in a study of CD8 T cells in Susac syndrome. The RNA input was roughly 0.45 to 1 ug, and it was reverse transcribed with random hexamers. TCRdb re-derived calls from the immunoSEQ multiplex PCR reads in MiXCR, one entry per CDR3 protein. The table records fewer than 150,000 distinct CDR3 sequences, roughly 96% of them present only once. Input material: CD4+ T cells from PBMCs. The source of these receptors is a human donor in good health.

CDR3 nucleotide sequence: TGTGCCACTCTGTCTACTCAAGAGACCCAGTACTTC. Translating it yields CATLSTQETQYF. The rearrangement joins TRBV28 to TRBJ2-5; D ambiguous. This CDR3 spans 12 amino acids. Germline V CDR1 and CDR2: MDHEN, SYDVKM. Trimming pared 10 bases from V and 2 bases from J, leaving 11 bases between.

This chain joins TRBV5-4 and TRBJ1-3; tentatively, D is TRBD1 (5 bases). V dropped 3 bases and J dropped 9 bases, with 13 bases sitting between them. Germline loops: CDR1 SGHNT, CDR2 YYREEE (reference sequence). The CDR3 contains 13 residues. CDR3 DNA sequence: TGTGCCAGCAGCTCTGGGACCTCGAGCACCATATATTTT. It yields the protein CASSSGTSSTIYF.

This chain connects TRBV28 to TRBJ1-2; D is undetermined. The CDR3 has 14 amino acids. The V end lost 5 bases, the J end lost 1 base, and 11 bases lay between the germline ends. Germline V gives CDR1 MDHEN, CDR2 SYDVKM. The chain's CDR3 is CASSPTPINYGYTF. In nucleotides, the CDR3 is TGTGCCAGCAGTCCCACCCCCATTAACTATGGCTACACCTTC.

The rearrangement uses TRBV18 and TRBJ2-2; D possibly corresponds to TRBD2 (5 bases). Trimming stripped 8 bases from V and 4 bases from J, with 8 bases between. Germline V gives CDR1 KGHSH, CDR2 LQKENI. The CDR3 covers 12 residues. CDR3 protein: CASDRGTGELFF. CDR3 sequence (DNA): TGTGCCAGCGATCGGGGCACCGGGGAGCTGTTTTTT. The whole variable domain, remainder taken from reference TRBV18 and TRBJ2-2, is NAGVMQNPRHLVRRRGQEARLRCSPMKGHSHVYWYRQLPEEGLKFMVYLQKENIIDESGMPKERFSAEFPKEGPSILRIQQVVRGDSAAYFCASDRGTGELFFGEGSRLTVL.

This chain uses TRBV29-1 with TRBJ2-7; maybe TRBD1 (6 bases). CDR1 is SQVTM, CDR2 ANQGSEA, per germline. The CDR3 is 12 amino acids. Trimming shortened V by 7 bases and J by 0 bases, and 10 bases separated the two germline ends. The CDR3 spells CSGRTDSYEQYF. CDR3 coding DNA: TGCAGCGGACGGACAGACTCCTACGAGCAGTACTTC.

This clonotype has a single count. The chain uses TRBV5-1 and TRBJ2-1; D gene uncertain. The CDR3 contains 17 residues. Germline values: CDR1 SGHRS, CDR2 YFSETQ. V lost 0 bases and J 2 bases, leaving 15 bases between the germline ends. The CDR3: CASSLGEWARPYNEQFF. As DNA, the CDR3 is TGCGCCAGCAGCTTGGGTGAGTGGGCTAGACCCTACAATGAGCAGTTCTTC.

The chain carries TRBV6-2 or TRBV6-3 and TRBJ1-2, with D unresolved. This CDR3 is built from 13 residues. The V and J ends lost 7 bases and 5 bases respectively, with 14 bases between them. Germline V gene lookup returns CDR1 MNHEY and CDR2 SVGEGT. The CDR3 sequence: CASTRTQWYGYTF. As DNA, the CDR3 is TGTGCCAGCACGCGGACCCAATGGTATGGCTACACCTTC.

V and J are TRBV20-1 and TRBJ2-3, with D unresolved. Looked up from germline, CDR1 is DFQATT and CDR2 is SNEGSKA (reference sequence). The CDR3 covers 13 residues. V was pared by 3 bases and J by 2 bases, with 9 bases between. CDR3 nucleotide sequence: TGCAGTGCTAGTGACCCGAACACAGATACGCAGTATTTT. This gives the protein CSASDPNTDTQYF.

The rearrangement joins TRBV14 to TRBJ2-5; tentative D call: TRBD1 (5 bases). The CDR3 sequence is 14 residues long. Germline CDR1 is SGHDN and CDR2 is FVKESK. V lost 0 bases and J lost 4, with 9 bases in between. The CDR3 region has the DNA TGTGCCAGCAGCCAAGACAGGGTTCGAGAGACCCAGTACTTC. It encodes CASSQDRVRETQYF.

The count of this clonotype is one. The chain recombines TRBV19 with TRBJ2-5; TRBD1 matches at 7 bases. V lost 1 base, J lost 8 bases, and 10 bases stayed unmatched. CDR3 length: 15 residues. Germline loops: CDR1 LNHDA, CDR2 SQIVND (reference sequence). This CDR3 is CASSIAGQAKRTQYF. Here the CDR3 DNA reads TGTGCCAGTAGTATAGCCGGACAGGCCAAGAGAACCCAGTACTTC.

The chain recombines TRBV2 with TRBJ1-4, with a tentative D call TRBD1 (5 bases). V dropped 8 bases and J dropped 6 bases, with 10 bases sitting between them. The CDR3 runs to 12 residues. Germline V gene data show CDR1 as SNHLY and CDR2 as FYNNEI. CDR3 amino acids: CASEVGDEKLFF. The CDR3 bases are TGTGCCAGCGAGGTAGGGGATGAAAAACTGTTTTTT. The whole variable domain, filled in from reference TRBV2 and TRBJ1-4, reads EPEVTQTPSHQVTQMGQEVILRCVPISNHLYFYWYRQILGQKVEFLVSFYNNEISEKSEIFDDQFSVERPDGSNFTLKIRSTKLEDSAMYFCASEVGDEKLFFGSGTQLSVL.

The gene calls are TRBV6-5 and TRBJ2-7, with 9 bases that match TRBD1. With V trimmed by 6 bases and J by 4 bases, 7 bases remained unmatched. The CDR3 has 14 residues. CDR1 is MNHEY and CDR2 is SVGAGI in the germline V gene. Written as DNA, the CDR3 is TGTGCCAGCAGCGCCGGGACAGGGTGGTACGAGCAGTACTTC. Protein sequence: CASSAGTGWYEQYF.

This clonotype was recorded only once. The chain employs TRBV2 and TRBJ1-5, with D uncertain. V was cut by 4 bases and J by 7 bases, with 17 bases left in between. This CDR3 contains 15 residues. Germline assignment: CDR1 SNHLY and CDR2 FYNNEI. The CDR3 DNA follows: TGTGCCAGCAGTGGGGCGACCGGGATAGGACAGCCCCAGCATTTT. It yields the protein CASSGATGIGQPQHF.

The gene calls are TRBV7-2 and TRBJ2-7; no clear D. CDR1 and CDR2 from the germline V gene are SGHTA and FQGNSA. The CDR3 sequence is 14 residues long. The V and J ends lost 5 bases and 3 bases respectively, with 14 bases between them. The CDR3 region has the DNA TGTGCCAGCAGCGGCGGACCGAGTATCTACGAGCAGTACTTC. Translation gives CASSGGPSIYEQYF.

The chain carries TRBV3-1 and TRBJ1-2; D is perhaps TRBD1 (5 bases). The ends were cut back, 1 base at V and 3 bases at J, with 18 bases in the middle. Germline V gene sequence: CDR1 LGHDT, CDR2 YNNKEL (reference sequence). The CDR3 consists of 17 residues. The CDR3 is CASSQGRQFGGDYGYTF. DNA of the CDR3: TGTGCCAGCAGCCAAGGCCGACAGTTCGGCGGGGACTATGGCTACACCTTC.

This clonotype has just one count. The chain joins TRBV14 to TRBJ2-5; D may be TRBD1 (6 bases). CDR1 and CDR2 (germline): SGHDN, FVKESK. The CDR3 runs 17 residues. V was cut by 1 base and J by 5 bases, with 20 bases left in between. CDR3 region: CASSQGYTYRVLETQYF. The CDR3 DNA reads as TGTGCCAGCAGCCAAGGATACACTTACAGGGTCCTGGAGACCCAGTACTTC.

This clonotype has just one count. The chain uses TRBV7-9 and TRBJ2-7; TRBD2 is a possible D gene (6 bases). The CDR3 contains 17 residues. CDR1 is SEHNR and CDR2 is FQNEAQ in the germline V gene (reference sequence). V was shortened by 1 base and J by 1 base, with 17 bases between the two germline ends. CDR3 in amino acids: CASSLGTGTGTSYEQYF. The CDR3 DNA reads as TGTGCCAGCAGCTTAGGTACCGGGACGGGGACTTCCTACGAGCAGTACTTC.

The J gene is TRBJ2-7, the V gene TRBV29-1, with 14 bases identical to TRBD2. The V segment lost 6 bases and the J segment 11 bases; nucleotides outside the gene matches: 6. This CDR3 has 12 amino acids. Per germline, CDR1 SQVTM and CDR2 ANQGSEA. The chain's CDR3 is CSVRLAGGPEYF. CDR3 coding DNA: TGCAGCGTCAGACTAGCGGGAGGGCCGGAGTACTTC.

This chain joins TRBV29-1 and TRBJ2-5; tentative D call: TRBD1 (6 bases). V was shortened by 7 bases and J by 5 bases, with 11 bases between the two germline ends. The CDR3 loop spans 11 amino acids. Germline assignment: CDR1 SQVTM and CDR2 ANQGSEA. Here the CDR3 reads CSGQGRETQYF. CDR3 coding DNA: TGCAGCGGGCAGGGGCGGGAGACCCAGTACTTC.

V usage is TRBV28 and J usage is TRBJ2-4; a possible D gene is TRBD2 (5 bases). Germline CDR1 reads MDHEN; CDR2 reads SYDVKM. The CDR3 length is 18 residues. Trimming removed 6 bases at V and 1 base at J, with 22 bases between. CDR3 nucleotides: TGTGCCAGCAGCAGACCGGGATCTTATGGTGGGGCCAAAAACATTCAGTACTTC. This gives the protein CASSRPGSYGGAKNIQYF. The full variable domain, rest sourced from reference TRBV28 and TRBJ2-4, is DVKVTQSSRYLVKRTGEKVFLECVQDMDHENMFWYRQDPGLGLRLIYFSYDVKMKEKGDIPEGYSVSREKKERFSLILESASTNQTSMYLCASSRPGSYGGAKNIQYFGAGTRLSVL.